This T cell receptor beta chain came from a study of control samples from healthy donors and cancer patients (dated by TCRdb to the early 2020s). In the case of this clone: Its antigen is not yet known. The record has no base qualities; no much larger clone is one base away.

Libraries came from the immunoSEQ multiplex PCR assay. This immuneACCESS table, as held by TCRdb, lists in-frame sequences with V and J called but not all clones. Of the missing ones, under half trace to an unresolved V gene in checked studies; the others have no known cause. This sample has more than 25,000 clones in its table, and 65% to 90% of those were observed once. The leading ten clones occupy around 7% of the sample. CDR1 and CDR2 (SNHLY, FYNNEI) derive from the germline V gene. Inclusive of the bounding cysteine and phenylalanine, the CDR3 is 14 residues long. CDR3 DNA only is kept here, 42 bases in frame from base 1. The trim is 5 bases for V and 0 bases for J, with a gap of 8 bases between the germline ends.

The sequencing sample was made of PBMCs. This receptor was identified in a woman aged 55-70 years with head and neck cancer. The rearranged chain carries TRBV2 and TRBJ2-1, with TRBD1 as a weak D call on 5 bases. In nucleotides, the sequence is TGTGCCAGCAGTCTAGACAGCTCCTACAATGAGCAGTTCTTC. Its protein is CASSLDSSYNEQFF. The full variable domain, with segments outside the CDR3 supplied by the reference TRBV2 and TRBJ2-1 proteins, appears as EPEVTQTPSHQVTQMGQEVILRCVPISNHLYFYWYRQILGQKVEFLVSFYNNEISEKSEIFDDQFSVERPDGSNFTLKIRSTKLEDSAMYFCASSLDSSYNEQFFGPGTRLTVL.